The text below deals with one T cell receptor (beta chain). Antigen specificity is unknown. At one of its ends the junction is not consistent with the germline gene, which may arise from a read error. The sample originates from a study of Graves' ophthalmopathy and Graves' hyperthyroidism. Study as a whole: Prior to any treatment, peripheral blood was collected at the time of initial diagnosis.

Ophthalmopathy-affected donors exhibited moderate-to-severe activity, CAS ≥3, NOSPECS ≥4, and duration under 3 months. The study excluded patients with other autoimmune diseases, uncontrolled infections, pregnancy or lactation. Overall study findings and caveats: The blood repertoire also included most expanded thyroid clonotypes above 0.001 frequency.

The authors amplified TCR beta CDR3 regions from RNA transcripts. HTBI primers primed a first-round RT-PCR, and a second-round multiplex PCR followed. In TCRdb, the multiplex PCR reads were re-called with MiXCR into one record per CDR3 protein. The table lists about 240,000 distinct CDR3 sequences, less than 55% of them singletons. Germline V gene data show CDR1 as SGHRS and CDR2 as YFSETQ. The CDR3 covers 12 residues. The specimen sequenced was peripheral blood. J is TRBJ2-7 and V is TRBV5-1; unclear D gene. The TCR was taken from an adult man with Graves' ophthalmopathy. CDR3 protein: CASSPTDYEQYF. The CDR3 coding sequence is TGTGCCAGCTCACCCACAGATTACGAGCAGTACTTC.